The rows below give T cell receptor beta chains drawn from one sample of a study of CD8 T cells in Susac syndrome. TCRdb re-called the immunoSEQ multiplex PCR reads through MiXCR, storing one row per CDR3 protein. Among over 140,000 distinct CDR3 sequences listed, 85% to 95% were seen once. Sequenced sample: CD4+ T cells from PBMCs. The receptors come from a human donor with Susac syndrome. The CDR3 runs from the conserved cysteine through the conserved F or W. The D gene is left open where the match is weak. Only part of the rows carry a size: once, few, many, or a class if the clone is expanded.

size	length	V	D	J	DNA	CDR3
.	13	TRBV20-1	TRBD2	TRBJ2-3	TGCAGTGCCAAGGGGAGGGCCAGAGATACGCAGTATTTT	CSAKGRARDTQYF
.	15	TRBV20-1	TRBD1	TRBJ2-1	TGCAGTCTTCCGCGGGGGACAGGGGACCACAATGAGCAGTTCTTC	CSLPRGTGDHNEQFF
.	14	TRBV6-5	.	TRBJ1-2	TGTGCCAGCAGAGCTACCGACGGACTCTATGGCTACACCTTC	CASRATDGLYGYTF
.	14	TRBV20-1	.	TRBJ2-2	TGCAGTGCTAGACAGGGGGGGAACACCGGGGAGCTGTTTTTT	CSARQGGNTGELFF
once	13	TRBV7-9	TRBD1	TRBJ2-1	TGTGCCAGCAGCTTACAGGGACAGTCTGAGCAGTTCTTC	CASSLQGQSEQFF
.	12	TRBV3-1	TRBD1	TRBJ1-2	TGTGCCAGCAGCCAAGGGGACAGGGTGTACACCTTC	CASSQGDRVYTF
.	12	TRBV30	.	TRBJ1-1	TGTGCCTGGAGCAAAGGAGCCTATGAAGCTTTCTTT	CAWSKGAYEAFF
.	14	TRBV7-2	.	TRBJ2-5	TGTGCCAGCAGCGGGCTGGGGGTCGAAGAGACCCAGTACTTC	CASSGLGVEETQYF
.	16	TRBV7-9	TRBD2	TRBJ2-7	TGTGCCAGCAGCACCCCGACTAGCGGGAAATCCTACGAGCAGTACTTC	CASSTPTSGKSYEQYF
.	14	TRBV2	.	TRBJ2-7	TGTGCCAGAGGATCAGGGTACCCCCTCTACGAGCAGTACTTC	CARGSGYPLYEQYF
once	14	TRBV20-1	TRBD2	TRBJ2-3	TGCAGTGCACGACTAGCGGGGAGCACAGATACGCAGTATTTT	CSARLAGSTDTQYF
.	13	TRBV15	.	TRBJ2-1	TGTGCCACCAGCAGAGAGATGGGGTATGAGCAGTTCTTC	CATSREMGYEQFF
.	16	TRBV12-3/TRBV12-4	.	TRBJ1-4	TGTGCCAGCAGTCCCCACTTGGGGGGGACTAATGAAAAACTGTTTTTT	CASSPHLGGTNEKLFF
.	16	TRBV30	.	TRBJ1-5	TGTGCCTGGGGCCCCCGGTTAGGTTATAGCAATCAGCCCCAGCATTTT	CAWGPRLGYSNQPQHF
.	14	TRBV13	TRBD1	TRBJ2-2	TGTGCCAGCAGCTTAACAGGGGACATCGGGGAGCTGTTTTTT	CASSLTGDIGELFF
.	15	TRBV20-1	TRBD2	TRBJ2-7	TGCAGTGCTAGAGATGGCAGCGGGAGTCAGCACGAGCAGTACTTC	CSARDGSGSQHEQYF
.	15	TRBV5-1	.	TRBJ2-5	TGCGCCAGCAGTGACCCGGGAGCCTACCAAGAGACCCAGTACTTC	CASSDPGAYQETQYF
.	17	TRBV27	.	TRBJ1-2	TGTGCCAGCAGTTTAAGGGGCCCCGGGGCCGATAACTATGGCTACACCTTC	CASSLRGPGADNYGYTF
.	14	TRBV4-3	.	TRBJ1-3	TGCGCCAGCAGTGATCACCGCTCTGGAAACACCATATATTTT	CASSDHRSGNTIYF
.	14	TRBV7-2	TRBD2	TRBJ2-7	TGTGCCAGCAAAGCTATGGCGGGGGGGTACGAGCAGTACTTC	CASKAMAGGYEQYF
.	13	TRBV7-2	.	TRBJ2-3	TGTGCCAGCAGCTTCAGGGTCACAGATACGCAGTATTTT	CASSFRVTDTQYF
.	14	TRBV3-1	TRBD1	TRBJ1-6	TGTGCCAGCAGCCTGGGACAGGGATCAACACCCCTCCACTTT	CASSLGQGSTPLHF
.	13	TRBV12-3/TRBV12-4	TRBD2	TRBJ2-1	TGTGCCAGCAGTCTAGCGGGGTTCGGTGAGCAGTTCTTC	CASSLAGFGEQFF
.	13	TRBV18	TRBD2	TRBJ2-3	TGTGCCAGCACCGCGGGACTAGGCGATACGCAGTATTTT	CASTAGLGDTQYF
.	17	TRBV4-2	.	TRBJ2-6	TGTGCCAGCAGCCAAGACAGGGGGGGAACTGGGGCCAACGTCCTGACTTTC	CASSQDRGGTGANVLTF
few	15	TRBV14	.	TRBJ1-1	TGTGCCAGCAGCCCCCTGGACCCTGGGGTCACTGAAGCTTTCTTT	CASSPLDPGVTEAFF
.	15	TRBV9	.	TRBJ2-1	TGTGCCAGCAGCCCCGACGGGAGCGTTTACAATGAGCAGTTCTTC	CASSPDGSVYNEQFF
.	18	TRBV21-1	.	TRBJ1-5	TGTGCCAGCAGCAAAGGTGGAGGCCTGGGGTGTGGCAATCAGCCCCAGCATTTT	CASSKGGGLGCGNQPQHF
.	13	TRBV25-1	TRBD2	TRBJ2-5	TGTGCCAGCGGGATAGCGGGAGTGGAGACCCAGTACTTC	CASGIAGVETQYF
.	15	TRBV10-1	TRBD1	TRBJ1-5	TGCGCCAGCACAGGACAGGGACATAGCAATCAGCCCCAGCATTTT	CASTGQGHSNQPQHF
once	13	TRBV7-2	.	TRBJ2-5	TGTGCCAGCAGCCCTTCGGGGACAGAGACCCAGTACTTC	CASSPSGTETQYF
.	15	TRBV7-2	.	TRBJ2-7	TGTGCCAGCAGCTTAGAATCTGGGCCTACCTACGAGCAGTACTTC	CASSLESGPTYEQYF
.	12	TRBV20-1	.	TRBJ2-1	TGCAGTGCTAGAGAGGCTAGCTTTGAGCAGTTCTTC	CSAREASFEQFF
.	13	TRBV7-3	.	TRBJ2-7	TGTGCCAGCAGCTTAAACCCAGGCTACGAGCAGTACTTC	CASSLNPGYEQYF
.	15	TRBV20-1	.	TRBJ2-3	TGCAGTGCTAGAGATCCGGGGGGCCGCACAGATACGCAGTATTTT	CSARDPGGRTDTQYF
.	13	TRBV30	.	TRBJ1-1	TGTGCCTGGAGTGCTCCCGCAAACACTGAAGCTTTCTTT	CAWSAPANTEAFF
.	13	TRBV30	.	TRBJ1-1	TGTGCCTGGTTAACACAGGGTCTCGCTGAAGCTTTCTTT	CAWLTQGLAEAFF
.	14	TRBV2	.	TRBJ2-7	TGTGCCAGCAGGGAGTCCGGGTTTCCCTACGAGCAGTACTTC	CASRESGFPYEQYF
.	16	TRBV20-1	TRBD2	TRBJ2-3	TGCAGTGCTAGAGGAGGACTAGCGGGGGACACAGATACGCAGTATTTT	CSARGGLAGDTDTQYF
.	14	TRBV18	.	TRBJ1-2	TGTGCCAGCTCGGATAGGGGACGCTTTAGCGGCTACACCTTC	CASSDRGRFSGYTF
.	13	TRBV9	.	TRBJ2-7	TGTGCCAGCAGCGTAAAGGACAGCTACGAGCAGTACTTC	CASSVKDSYEQYF
.	13	TRBV12-3/TRBV12-4	.	TRBJ1-1	TGTGCCAGCAGCCCTGGCAAGAACACTGAAGCTTTCTTT	CASSPGKNTEAFF
.	13	TRBV25-1	TRBD1	TRBJ2-3	TGTGCCAGCAGTGAACAGGGACAGTACAGGCAGTATTTT	CASSEQGQYRQYF
.	15	TRBV28	.	TRBJ2-2	TGTGCCAGCAGCGGTGGGGGCGGGTACACCGGGGAGCTGTTTTTT	CASSGGGGYTGELFF
.	15	TRBV5-1	.	TRBJ1-1	TGCGCCAGCATGACCGGCGGAGGTTTGAACACTGAAGCTTTCTTT	CASMTGGGLNTEAFF
.	13	TRBV29-1	.	TRBJ2-3	TGCAGCTACGCTATAGGGGCCACAGATACGCAGTATTTT	CSYAIGATDTQYF
.	13	TRBV5-1	.	TRBJ1-4	TGCGCCAGCAGCTTGTACTGGAACGAAAAACTGTTTTTT	CASSLYWNEKLFF
.	17	TRBV7-2	TRBD1	TRBJ1-2	TGTGCCAGCAGCTTAACCCTTACCGGGACAGGGGGCTTCGGCTACACCTTC	CASSLTLTGTGGFGYTF
.	15	TRBV20-1	.	TRBJ2-5	TGCAGTGCTCAAGTACCGGGACATGCCCAAGAGACCCAGTACTTC	CSAQVPGHAQETQYF
.	16	TRBV12-3/TRBV12-4	TRBD2	TRBJ2-2	TGTGCCAGCAGTTACTACGGGGGGGGCCACACCGGGGAGCTGTTTTTT	CASSYYGGGHTGELFF
.	16	TRBV24-1	.	TRBJ2-7	TGTGCCACCAGTGATTTGGCTCCCAGGGAGACCTACGAGCAGTACTTC	CATSDLAPRETYEQYF
.	15	TRBV5-1	.	TRBJ2-5	TGCGCCAGCAGCTTGGCCATGGCAGAAAAAGAGACCCAGTACTTC	CASSLAMAEKETQYF
.	16	TRBV4-1	TRBD2	TRBJ2-1	TGCGCCAGCAGCCAAGTAACTAGCGGGGGGCGCAATGAGCAGTTCTTC	CASSQVTSGGRNEQFF
.	14	TRBV6-1	TRBD1	TRBJ1-5	TGTGCCAGCAGTGTACAGGGGTATGGTCAGCCCCAGCATTTT	CASSVQGYGQPQHF
.	14	TRBV20-1	TRBD2	TRBJ2-5	TGCAGTGCTCCTACTAGCGGGGGCCAAGAGACCCAGTACTTC	CSAPTSGGQETQYF
.	13	TRBV2	TRBD2	TRBJ2-1	TGTGCCAGCCGGTCACTAGCGGGCTATGAGCAGTTCTTC	CASRSLAGYEQFF
.	16	TRBV20-1	.	TRBJ1-2	TGCAGTGCTAGAGATCAGGGCCACCCCACGATCTATGGCTACACCTTC	CSARDQGHPTIYGYTF
.	15	TRBV7-9	.	TRBJ1-5	TGTGCCAGCAGCTTAGGGGGGACCCTCAATCAGCCCCAGCATTTT	CASSLGGTLNQPQHF